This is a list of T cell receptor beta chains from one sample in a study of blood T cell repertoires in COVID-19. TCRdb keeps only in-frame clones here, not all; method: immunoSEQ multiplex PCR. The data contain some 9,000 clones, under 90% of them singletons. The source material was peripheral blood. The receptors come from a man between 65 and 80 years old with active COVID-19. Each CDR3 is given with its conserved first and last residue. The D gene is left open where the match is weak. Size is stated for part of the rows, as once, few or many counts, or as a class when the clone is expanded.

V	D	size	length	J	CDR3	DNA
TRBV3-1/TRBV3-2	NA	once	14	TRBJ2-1	CASSQVRAGTEQFF	TGTGCCAGCAGCCAAGTCAGAGCGGGCACTGAGCAGTTCTTC
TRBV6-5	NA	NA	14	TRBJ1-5	CASSSYRSNQPQHF	TGTGCCAGCAGTTCCTACAGATCCAATCAGCCCCAGCATTTT
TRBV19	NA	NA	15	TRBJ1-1	CASSIPTRVNTEAFF	TGTGCCAGTAGTATTCCGACCCGGGTGAACACTGAAGCTTTCTTT
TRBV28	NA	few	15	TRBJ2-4	CASSLSSRVQNIQYF	TGTGCCAGCAGTTTGTCCTCGCGGGTCCAAAACATTCAGTACTTC
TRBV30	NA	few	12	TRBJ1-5	CAWGGGNQPQHF	TGTGCCTGGGGCGGTGGCAATCAGCCCCAGCATTTT
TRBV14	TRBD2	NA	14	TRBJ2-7	CASSQGGGPYEQYF	TGTGCCAGCAGCCAAGGGGGGGGTCCCTACGAGCAGTACTTC
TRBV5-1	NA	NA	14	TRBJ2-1	CASSWGGHDNEQFF	TGCGCCAGCTCCTGGGGAGGACACGACAATGAGCAGTTCTTC
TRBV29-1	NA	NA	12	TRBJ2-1	CSVEEASGEQFF	TGCAGCGTTGAAGAGGCTAGTGGCGAGCAGTTCTTC
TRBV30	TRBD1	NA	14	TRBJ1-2	CAWKPLTGGKGYTF	TGTGCCTGGAAGCCTCTTACAGGGGGCAAAGGCTACACCTTC
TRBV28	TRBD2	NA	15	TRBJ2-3	CASSLAGVRGNTQYF	TGTGCCAGCAGTCTAGCGGGAGTTCGGGGAAATACGCAGTATTTT
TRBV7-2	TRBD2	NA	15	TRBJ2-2	CASSDSGRGDGELFF	TGTGCCAGCAGCGATAGCGGGAGAGGGGACGGGGAGCTGTTTTTT
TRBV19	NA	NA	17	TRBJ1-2	CASRSPAPYRDLHGYTF	TGTGCCAGTAGATCCCCCGCCCCCTATCGGGATCTCCATGGCTACACCTTC
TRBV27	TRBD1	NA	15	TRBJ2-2	CASSLQQGRPGELFF	TGTGCCAGCAGTTTACAACAGGGGAGACCCGGGGAGCTGTTTTTT
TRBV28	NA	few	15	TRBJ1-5	CASSTSRVGNQPQHF	TGTGCCAGCAGTACCAGCCGGGTGGGCAATCAGCCCCAGCATTTT
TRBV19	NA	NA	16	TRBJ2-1	CASSPTRRGGGNEQFF	TGTGCCAGTAGCCCGACTAGGCGAGGGGGAGGGAATGAGCAGTTCTTC
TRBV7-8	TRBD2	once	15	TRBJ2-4	CASSLDGSSGNIQYF	TGTGCCAGCAGCTTAGACGGGTCTAGCGGAAACATTCAGTACTTC
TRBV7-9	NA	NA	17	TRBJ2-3	CASSSNNAAGPADTQYF	TGTGCCAGCAGCTCGAATAATGCGGCGGGTCCCGCAGATACGCAGTATTTT
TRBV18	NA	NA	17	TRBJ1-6	CASSPTSFSGYNSPLHF	TGTGCCAGCTCACCAACCAGTTTTTCGGGTTATAATTCACCCCTCCACTTT
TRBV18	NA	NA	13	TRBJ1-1	CASSPPFDTEAFF	TGTGCCAGCTCACCTCCTTTCGACACTGAAGCTTTCTTT
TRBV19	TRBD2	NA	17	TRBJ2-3	CASSLLLAGGGTDTQYF	TGTGCCAGTAGTCTCCTCCTAGCGGGAGGTGGCACAGATACGCAGTATTTT
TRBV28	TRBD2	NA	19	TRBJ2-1	CASSSGLAFISQSPGEQFF	TGTGCCAGCAGTTCAGGACTAGCGTTTATCTCTCAAAGTCCGGGTGAGCAGTTCTTC
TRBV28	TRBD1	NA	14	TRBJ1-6	CASSLRGGLRPLHF	TGTGCCAGCAGTTTAAGAGGGGGCTTAAGGCCCCTCCACTTT
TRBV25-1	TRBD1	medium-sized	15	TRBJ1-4	CASSDPGTGAEKLFF	TGTGCCAGCAGTGACCCCGGGACAGGGGCCGAAAAACTGTTTTTT
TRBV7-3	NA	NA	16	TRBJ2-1	CASSREQGRGLNEQFF	TGTGCCAGCAGCCGCGAACAGGGAAGAGGACTCAATGAGCAGTTCTTC
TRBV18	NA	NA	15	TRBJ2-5	CASSPRTRSQETQYF	TGTGCCAGCTCACCACGTACTAGATCCCAAGAGACCCAGTACTTC
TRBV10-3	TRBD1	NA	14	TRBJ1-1	CAISQGQGRTEAFF	TGTGCCATCAGTCAGGGACAGGGGAGGACTGAAGCTTTCTTT
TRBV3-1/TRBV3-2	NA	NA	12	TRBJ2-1	CASSPTGLEQFF	TGTGCCAGCAGCCCTACAGGGCTTGAGCAGTTCTTC
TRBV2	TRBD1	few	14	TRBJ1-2	CASSIQGGNYGYTF	TGTGCCAGCAGTATACAGGGGGGAAACTATGGCTACACCTTC
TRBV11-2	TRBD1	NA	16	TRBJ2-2	CASSAPGQGDTGELFF	TGTGCCAGCAGCGCACCGGGACAGGGGGACACCGGGGAGCTGTTTTTT
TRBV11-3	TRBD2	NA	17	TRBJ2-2	CASSLGGTRGNTGELFF	TGTGCCAGCAGCTTAGGGGGGACTAGAGGGAACACCGGGGAGCTGTTTTTT
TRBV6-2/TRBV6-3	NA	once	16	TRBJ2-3	CASSPPEWEVADTQYF	TGTGCCAGCAGTCCCCCAGAGTGGGAGGTCGCAGATACGCAGTATTTT
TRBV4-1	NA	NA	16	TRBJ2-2	CASSHGRRANTGELFF	TGCGCCAGCAGCCACGGGCGCAGGGCGAACACCGGGGAGCTGTTTTTT
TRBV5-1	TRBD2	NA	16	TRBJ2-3	CASSFLAGGSTDTQYF	TGCGCCAGCAGCTTCCTAGCGGGAGGGAGCACAGATACGCAGTATTTT
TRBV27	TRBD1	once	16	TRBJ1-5	CASSPNQGVGNQPQHF	TGTGCCAGCAGTCCGAATCAGGGGGTGGGCAATCAGCCCCAGCATTTT
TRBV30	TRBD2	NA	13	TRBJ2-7	CALDREGRGEQYF	TGTGCCTTGGACCGGGAGGGGAGGGGCGAGCAGTACTTC
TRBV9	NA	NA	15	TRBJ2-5	CASSYPASGQETQYF	TGTGCCAGCAGCTACCCAGCGAGCGGGCAAGAGACCCAGTACTTC
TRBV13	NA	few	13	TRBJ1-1	CASSLGRGDEAFF	TGTGCCAGCAGCTTAGGACGGGGGGATGAAGCTTTCTTT